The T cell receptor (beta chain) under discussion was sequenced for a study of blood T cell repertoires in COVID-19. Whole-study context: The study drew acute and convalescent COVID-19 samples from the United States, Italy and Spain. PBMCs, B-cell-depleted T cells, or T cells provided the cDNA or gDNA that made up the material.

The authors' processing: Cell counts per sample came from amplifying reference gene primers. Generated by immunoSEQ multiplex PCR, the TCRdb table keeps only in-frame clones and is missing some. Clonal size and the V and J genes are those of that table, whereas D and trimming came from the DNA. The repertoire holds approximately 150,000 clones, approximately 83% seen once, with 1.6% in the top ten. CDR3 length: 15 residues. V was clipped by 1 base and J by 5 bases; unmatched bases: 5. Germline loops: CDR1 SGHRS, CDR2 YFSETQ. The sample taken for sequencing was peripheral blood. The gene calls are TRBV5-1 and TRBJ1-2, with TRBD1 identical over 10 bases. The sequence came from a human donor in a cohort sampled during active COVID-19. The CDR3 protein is CASSLTGQGTYGYTF. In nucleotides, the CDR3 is TGCGCCAGCAGCTTGACGGGACAGGGGACTTATGGCTACACCTTC.